The T cell receptor beta chain described here comes from a study of beta chain features in type 1 diabetes. The CDR3 contains 15 residues. CDR1 is MNHNY, CDR2 SVGAGI, per germline (reference sequence). V lost 0 bases, J lost 1 base, and 9 bases lay in between. Purity exceeding 95% was reached by all sorted populations. The investigators reverse transcribed all of the isolated RNA, so they sequenced expressed TCRB transcripts. The assay was immunoSEQ multiplex PCR, and TCRdb's table has in-frame clones only and misses some. Among 250,000 to 350,000 clones listed, around 13% were seen once. The receptor was isolated from a young man in good health. The sequencing sample was made of central memory CD4+ T cells from blood. The genes are TRBV6-6 and TRBJ2-5; possibly TRBD1 for D (5 bases). CDR3 sequence (DNA): TGTGCCAGCAGTTACTCTTCTCAGGGCCAAGAGACCCAGTACTTC. As protein: CASSYSSQGQETQYF.